This T cell receptor (beta chain) was sequenced for a study of PD-L1 blockade in urothelial cancer. A total of 15 residues make up the CDR3, ends included. Germline loops: CDR1 SGHAT, CDR2 FQNNGV. Some clones are missing from TCRdb's copy, which holds only in-frame ones; the method was immunoSEQ multiplex PCR. The sample contains more than 30,000 clones, 84% of which appear only once. On this clone: This CDR3 fails to terminate in the conserved phenylalanine or tryptophan, so it likely reflects a read error. The DNA is omitted, as the CDR3 cannot be located on it reliably, and the CDR3 follows TCRdb's listing.

This chain joins TRBV11-2 and TRBJ1-1; the D call in the table, TRBD1, was not verified against the DNA. This sequence originates from a man in his sixties with urothelial cancer. The sample consisted of PBMCs, taken around atezolizumab (anti-PD-L1) treatment. CDR3 amino acids: CASSLDATGRSARIM.